Listed below are T cell receptor beta chains from one sample, sequenced in a study of T cell responses to AZD1222 COVID-19 vaccine. Clones were read by immunoSEQ multiplex PCR, and TCRdb kept only the in-frame ones, dropping some. The sample comprises roughly 70,000 clones, 75% to 95% of which are singletons, and approximately 6% rests with the top ten. The sequenced sample was peripheral blood, obtained 28 days after the second dose of the MenACWY control vaccine. The receptors were sampled from an adult who received the MenACWY meningococcal vaccine as a control. CDR3s include the opening cysteine and the closing phenylalanine or tryptophan. A D gene is named only where the DNA matches it firmly. Clone size is not always given. Where it is, it says once, few, many or a class for expanded clones.

clone_size | j_call | d_call | v_call | cdr3_nt | cdr3_aa
NA | TRBJ2-3 | NA | TRBV19 | TGTGCCAGTAGTACCACCCTAAGGCACACAGATACGCAGTATTTT | CASSTTLRHTDTQYF
NA | TRBJ2-3 | TRBD2 | TRBV30 | TGTGCCTGGAGGACGCGGGAGCGCGTCGCAGATACGCAGTATTTT | CAWRTRERVADTQYF
NA | TRBJ2-2 | TRBD2 | TRBV19 | TGTGCCAGTAGCGGGAGGGGTACCGGGGAGCTGTTTTTT | CASSGRGTGELFF
NA | TRBJ2-7 | NA | TRBV19 | TGTGCCAGTCTGGGGGGGACATCCTACGAGCAGTACTTC | CASLGGTSYEQYF
medium-sized | TRBJ2-3 | NA | TRBV4-1 | TGCGCCAGCAGCCAAGTTCTTACCTTCACAGATACGCAGTATTTT | CASSQVLTFTDTQYF
NA | TRBJ2-2 | TRBD2 | TRBV6-2/TRBV6-3 | TGTGCCAGCAGCTCCTTACAGGGACTAGCGGGAACCGGGGAGCTGTTTTTT | CASSSLQGLAGTGELFF
NA | TRBJ1-5 | TRBD1 | TRBV28 | TGTGCCAGCAGTTTGGGGACAGTCAATCAGCCCCAGCATTTT | CASSLGTVNQPQHF
NA | TRBJ2-1 | NA | TRBV28 | TGTGCCAGCAGTTTGAGGGAAAGTGAGCAGTTCTTC | CASSLRESEQFF
NA | TRBJ2-3 | TRBD2 | TRBV7-8 | TGTGCCAGCAGCCAGGGACTAGCGGGAGGCTCTGAGCAGTATTTT | CASSQGLAGGSEQYF
few | TRBJ1-5 | NA | TRBV27 | TGTGCCAGCAGTTTACTCTCGGGGAGCAATCAGCCCCAGCATTTT | CASSLLSGSNQPQHF
once | TRBJ2-7 | NA | TRBV5-8 | TGTGCCAGCAGCATTTTAGGAGACTTC | CASSILGDF
NA | TRBJ1-1 | TRBD1 | TRBV19 | TGTGCCAGTAGTATAGCCGACAGGGGCACTGAAGCTTTCTTT | CASSIADRGTEAFF
NA | TRBJ1-1 | NA | TRBV5-1 | TGCGCCAGCAGACTGGGACAAGTGAACACTGAAGCTTTCTTT | CASRLGQVNTEAFF
NA | TRBJ1-3 | NA | TRBV19 | TGTGCCAGTGGGACCTTTTCTGGAAACACCATATATTTT | CASGTFSGNTIYF
NA | TRBJ2-7 | TRBD2 | TRBV6-1 | TGTGCCAGCAGTGAATCCGCGAGCGGGAGGGCCTACGAGCAGTACTTC | CASSESASGRAYEQYF
NA | TRBJ2-5 | NA | TRBV18 | TGTGCCAGCTCCCCCCAAGAGACCCAGTACTTC | CASSPQETQYF
NA | TRBJ2-5 | NA | TRBV2 | TGTGCCAGCAGTGAAATCCCAGGGGAAGTAGAGACCCAGTACTTC | CASSEIPGEVETQYF
NA | TRBJ2-5 | NA | TRBV6-6 | TGTGCCAGCAGTTACTCGAGGGGTGAGACCCAGTACTTC | CASSYSRGETQYF
NA | TRBJ1-1 | NA | TRBV12-3/TRBV12-4 | TGTGCCAGCAGACCCGACAGGCGGACTGAAGCTTTCTTT | CASRPDRRTEAFF
NA | TRBJ2-2 | TRBD2 | TRBV7-8 | TGTGCCAGCACCCGGCGGGGGTCGGACACCGGGGAGCTGTTTTTT | CASTRRGSDTGELFF
NA | TRBJ2-7 | TRBD2 | TRBV6-1 | TGTGCCAGCAGTGAAAGACCTAGCGGGAGTTCCTACGAGCAGTACTTC | CASSERPSGSSYEQYF
NA | TRBJ1-1 | NA | TRBV30 | TGTGCCTGGAGACGGACCGGGACTGAAGCTTTCTTT | CAWRRTGTEAFF
NA | TRBJ1-2 | TRBD1 | TRBV5-1 | TGCGCCAGCAGCTTGGCAGGGACAGGGGGCGCCCCCCGTCGAGATCGCTACACCTTC | CASSLAGTGGAPRRDRYTF
NA | TRBJ1-5 | TRBD1 | TRBV28 | TGTGCCAGCAGTCTCCCGGGACAGGGGGTCTCTCGGCCCCAGCATTTT | CASSLPGQGVSRPQHF
NA | TRBJ1-2 | NA | TRBV19 | TGTGCCAGTTCGTCGGGTTTAGAATTGTATGGCTACACCTTC | CASSSGLELYGYTF
NA | TRBJ2-7 | NA | TRBV14 | TGTGCCAGCAGCCCCGGAGGGATCCCCTACGAGCAGTACTTC | CASSPGGIPYEQYF
NA | TRBJ2-2 | TRBD2 | TRBV2 | TGTGCCAGCCATAGGGGCGGGAGAAAGACCGGGGAGCTGTTTTTT | CASHRGGRKTGELFF
few | TRBJ1-3 | NA | TRBV30 | TGTGCCTGGAGTGTACGGGGCATTCCGGACACCATATATTTT | CAWSVRGIPDTIYF
NA | TRBJ2-3 | TRBD2 | TRBV27 | TGTGCCAGCAGTTTATCCCCCCTCAGTAGCGGGCTCACAGATACGCAGTATTTT | CASSLSPLSSGLTDTQYF
NA | TRBJ2-1 | TRBD2 | TRBV15 | TGTGCCACCAGCAGAGACGGTGGCGGGAGGGCCCCCTACAATGAGCAGTTCTTC | CATSRDGGGRAPYNEQFF
NA | TRBJ1-5 | NA | TRBV5-1 | TGCGCCAGCAGCTTGGGCGGGGGCAATCAGCCCCAGCATTTT | CASSLGGGNQPQHF
NA | TRBJ1-2 | TRBD1 | TRBV19 | TGTGCCAGTAAAGACAGGGTCGGGAACTATGGCTACACCTTC | CASKDRVGNYGYTF
NA | TRBJ2-7 | TRBD1 | TRBV28 | TGTGCCAGCAGTCCCATCGGTACAGGGGATCACGAGCAGTACTTC | CASSPIGTGDHEQYF